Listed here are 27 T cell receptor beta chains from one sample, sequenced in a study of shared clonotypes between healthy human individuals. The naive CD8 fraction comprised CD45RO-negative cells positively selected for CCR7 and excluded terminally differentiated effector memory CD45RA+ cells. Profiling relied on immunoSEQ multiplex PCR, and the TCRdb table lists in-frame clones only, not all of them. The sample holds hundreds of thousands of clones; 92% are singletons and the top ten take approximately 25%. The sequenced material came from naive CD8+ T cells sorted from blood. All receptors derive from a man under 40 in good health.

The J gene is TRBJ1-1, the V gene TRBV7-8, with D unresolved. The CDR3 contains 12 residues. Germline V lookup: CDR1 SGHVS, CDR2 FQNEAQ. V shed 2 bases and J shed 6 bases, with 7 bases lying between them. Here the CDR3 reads CASSLRGSEAFF. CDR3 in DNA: TGTGCCAGCAGCTTACGAGGGTCTGAAGCTTTCTTT.

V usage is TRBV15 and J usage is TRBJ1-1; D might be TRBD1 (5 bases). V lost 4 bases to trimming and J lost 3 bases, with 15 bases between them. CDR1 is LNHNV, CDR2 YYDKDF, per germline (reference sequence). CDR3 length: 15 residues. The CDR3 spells CATSIGVARDTEAFF. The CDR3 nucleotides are TGTGCCACCAGCATTGGAGTGGCCAGGGACACTGAAGCTTTCTTT. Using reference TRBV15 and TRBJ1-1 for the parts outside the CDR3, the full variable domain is DAMVIQNPRYQVTQFGKPVTLSCSQTLNHNVMYWYQQKSSQAPKLLFHYYDKDFNNEADTPDNFQSRRPNTSFCFLDIRSPGLGDTAMYLCATSIGVARDTEAFFGQGTRLTVV.

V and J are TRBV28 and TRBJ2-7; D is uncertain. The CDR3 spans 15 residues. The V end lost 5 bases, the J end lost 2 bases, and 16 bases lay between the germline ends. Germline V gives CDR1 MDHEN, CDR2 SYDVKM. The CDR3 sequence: CASSPIRLGAYEQYF. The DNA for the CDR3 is TGTGCCAGCAGTCCCATTCGTCTGGGCGCCTACGAGCAGTACTTC.

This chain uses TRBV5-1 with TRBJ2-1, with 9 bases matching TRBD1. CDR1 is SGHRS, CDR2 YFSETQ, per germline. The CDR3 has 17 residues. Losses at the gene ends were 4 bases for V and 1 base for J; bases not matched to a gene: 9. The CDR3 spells CASSQQGAYRSYNEQFF. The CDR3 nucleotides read TGCGCCAGCAGCCAACAGGGGGCGTATCGTTCCTACAATGAGCAGTTCTTC.

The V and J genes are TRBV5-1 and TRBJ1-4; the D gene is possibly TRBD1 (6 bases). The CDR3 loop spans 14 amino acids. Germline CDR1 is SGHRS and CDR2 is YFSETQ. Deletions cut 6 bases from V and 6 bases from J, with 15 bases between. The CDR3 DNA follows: TGCGCCAGCAAGGTACCGGGGGCTTATGAAAAACTGTTTTTT. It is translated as CASKVPGAYEKLFF.

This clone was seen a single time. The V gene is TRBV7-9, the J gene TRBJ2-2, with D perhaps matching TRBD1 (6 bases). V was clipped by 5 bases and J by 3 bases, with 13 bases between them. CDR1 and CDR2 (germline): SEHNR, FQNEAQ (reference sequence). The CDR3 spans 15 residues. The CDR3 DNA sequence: TGTGCCAGCAGCCCAGGGGCAGGTTACACCGGGGAGCTGTTTTTT. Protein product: CASSPGAGYTGELFF. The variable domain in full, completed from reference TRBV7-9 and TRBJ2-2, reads DTGVSQNPRHKITKRGQNVTFRCDPISEHNRLYWYRQTLGQGPEFLTYFQNEAQLEKSRLLSDRFSAERPKGSFSTLEIQRTEQGDSAMYLCASSPGAGYTGELFFGEGSRLTVL.

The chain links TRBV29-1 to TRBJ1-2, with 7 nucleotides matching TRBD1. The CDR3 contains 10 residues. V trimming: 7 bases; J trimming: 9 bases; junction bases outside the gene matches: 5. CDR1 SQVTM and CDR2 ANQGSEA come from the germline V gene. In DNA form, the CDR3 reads TGCAGCGCTAGGGACAGCCGCTACACCTTC. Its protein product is CSARDSRYTF.

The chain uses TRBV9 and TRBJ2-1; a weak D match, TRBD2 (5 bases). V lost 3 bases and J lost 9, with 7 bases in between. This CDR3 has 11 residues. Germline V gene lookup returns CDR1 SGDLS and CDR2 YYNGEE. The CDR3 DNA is TGTGCCAGCAGCGCCCGGGGTGAGCAGTTCTTC. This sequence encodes CASSARGEQFF.

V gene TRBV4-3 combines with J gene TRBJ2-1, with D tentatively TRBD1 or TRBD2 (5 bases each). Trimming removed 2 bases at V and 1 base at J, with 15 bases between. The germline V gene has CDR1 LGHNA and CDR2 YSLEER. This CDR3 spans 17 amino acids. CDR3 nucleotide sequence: TGCGCCAGCAGCCAACTAGCCGGGACCCTGTCCTACAATGAGCAGTTCTTC. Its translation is CASSQLAGTLSYNEQFF.

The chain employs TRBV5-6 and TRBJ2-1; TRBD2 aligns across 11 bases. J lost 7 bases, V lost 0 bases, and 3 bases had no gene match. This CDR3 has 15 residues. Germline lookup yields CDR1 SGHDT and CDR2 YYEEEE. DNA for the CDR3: TGTGCCAGCAGCTTGGCACTAGCGGGAGCTAATGAGCAGTTCTTC. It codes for CASSLALAGANEQFF.

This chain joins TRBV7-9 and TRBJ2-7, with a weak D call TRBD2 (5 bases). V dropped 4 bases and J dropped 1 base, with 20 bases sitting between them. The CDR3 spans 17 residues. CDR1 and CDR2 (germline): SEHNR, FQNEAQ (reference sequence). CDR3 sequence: CASSSSLRTQRSYEQYF. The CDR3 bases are TGTGCCAGCAGCTCGTCCCTCCGGACCCAGCGGTCCTACGAGCAGTACTTC. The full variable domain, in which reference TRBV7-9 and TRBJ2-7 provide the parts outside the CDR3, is DTGVSQNPRHKITKRGQNVTFRCDPISEHNRLYWYRQTLGQGPEFLTYFQNEAQLEKSRLLSDRFSAERPKGSFSTLEIQRTEQGDSAMYLCASSSSLRTQRSYEQYFGPGTRLTVT.

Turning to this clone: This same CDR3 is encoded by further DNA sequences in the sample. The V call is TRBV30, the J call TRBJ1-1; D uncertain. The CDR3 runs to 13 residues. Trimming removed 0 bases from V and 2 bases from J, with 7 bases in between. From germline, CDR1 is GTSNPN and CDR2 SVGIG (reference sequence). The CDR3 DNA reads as TGTGCCTGGAGTGTAGGAGGCAACACTGAAGCTTTCTTT. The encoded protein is CAWSVGGNTEAFF.

DNA for the CDR3: TGTGCCAGTAGTTATGGGGCGGGAGATCTCTACGAGCAGTACTTC. It codes for CASSYGAGDLYEQYF. The rearrangement uses TRBV19 and TRBJ2-7, with 7 nucleotides matching TRBD2. The ends lost 5 bases at V and 3 bases at J; junction bases unmatched: 10. The CDR3 totals 15 residues. Germline lookup yields CDR1 LNHDA and CDR2 SQIVND (reference sequence).

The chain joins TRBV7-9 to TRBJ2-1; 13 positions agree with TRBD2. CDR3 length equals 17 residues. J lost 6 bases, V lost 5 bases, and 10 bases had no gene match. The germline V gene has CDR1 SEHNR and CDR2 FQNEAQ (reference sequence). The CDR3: CASSPPTGTSGANEQFF. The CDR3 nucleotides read TGTGCCAGCAGCCCACCGACCGGGACTAGCGGGGCCAATGAGCAGTTCTTC.

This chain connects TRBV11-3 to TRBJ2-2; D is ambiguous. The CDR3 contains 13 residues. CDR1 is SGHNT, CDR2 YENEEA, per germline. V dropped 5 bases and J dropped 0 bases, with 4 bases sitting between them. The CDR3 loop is CASSAPNTGELFF. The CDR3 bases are TGTGCCAGCAGCGCCCCGAACACCGGGGAGCTGTTTTTT.

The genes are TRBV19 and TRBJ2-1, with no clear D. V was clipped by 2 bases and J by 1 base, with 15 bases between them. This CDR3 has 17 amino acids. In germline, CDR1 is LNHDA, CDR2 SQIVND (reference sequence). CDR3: CASSITTALSSYNEQFF. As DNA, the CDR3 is TGTGCCAGTAGTATAACCACGGCCCTTTCTTCCTACAATGAGCAGTTCTTC.

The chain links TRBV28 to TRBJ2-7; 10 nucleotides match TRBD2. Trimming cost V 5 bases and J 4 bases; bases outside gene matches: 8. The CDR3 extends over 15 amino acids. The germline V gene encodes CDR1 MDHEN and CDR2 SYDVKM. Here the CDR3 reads CASSPRAGGPYEQYF. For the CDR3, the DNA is TGTGCCAGCAGTCCCCGAGCGGGAGGGCCTTACGAGCAGTACTTC.

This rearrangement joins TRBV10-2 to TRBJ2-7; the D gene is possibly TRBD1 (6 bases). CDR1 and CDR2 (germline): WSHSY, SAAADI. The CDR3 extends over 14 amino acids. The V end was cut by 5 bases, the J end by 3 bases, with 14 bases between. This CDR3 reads CASSLTGINYEQYF. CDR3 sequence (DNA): TGCGCCAGCAGTCTTACAGGGATAAACTACGAGCAGTACTTC.

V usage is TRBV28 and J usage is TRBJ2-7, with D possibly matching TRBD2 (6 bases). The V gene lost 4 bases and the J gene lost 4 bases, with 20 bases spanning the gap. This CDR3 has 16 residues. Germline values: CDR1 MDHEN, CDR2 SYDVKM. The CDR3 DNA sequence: TGTGCCAGCAGTTCCCCCCTTGGGGGGAGTCGGTACGAGCAGTACTTC. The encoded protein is CASSSPLGGSRYEQYF.

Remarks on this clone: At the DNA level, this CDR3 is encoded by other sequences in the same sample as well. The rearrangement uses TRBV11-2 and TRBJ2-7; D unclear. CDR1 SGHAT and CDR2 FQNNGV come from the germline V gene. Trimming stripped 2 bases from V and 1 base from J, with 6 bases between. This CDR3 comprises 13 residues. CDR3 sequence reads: CASSLSRSYEQYF. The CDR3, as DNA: TGTGCCAGCAGCTTAAGCAGATCCTACGAGCAGTACTTC.

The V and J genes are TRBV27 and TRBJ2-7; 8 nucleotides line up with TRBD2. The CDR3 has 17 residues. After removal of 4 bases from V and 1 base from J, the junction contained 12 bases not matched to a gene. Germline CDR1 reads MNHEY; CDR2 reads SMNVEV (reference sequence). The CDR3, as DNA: TGTGCCAGCAGTTCGCCCTACAGCGGGAGTGGGTCCTACGAGCAGTACTTC. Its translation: CASSSPYSGSGSYEQYF.

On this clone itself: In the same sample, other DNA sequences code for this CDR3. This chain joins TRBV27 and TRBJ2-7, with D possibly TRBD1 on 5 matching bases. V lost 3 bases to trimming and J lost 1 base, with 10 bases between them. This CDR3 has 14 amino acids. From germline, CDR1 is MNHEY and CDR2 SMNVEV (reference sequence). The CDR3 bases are TGTGCCAGCAGTTTGGGCAGGGTTTCCTACGAGCAGTACTTC. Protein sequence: CASSLGRVSYEQYF.

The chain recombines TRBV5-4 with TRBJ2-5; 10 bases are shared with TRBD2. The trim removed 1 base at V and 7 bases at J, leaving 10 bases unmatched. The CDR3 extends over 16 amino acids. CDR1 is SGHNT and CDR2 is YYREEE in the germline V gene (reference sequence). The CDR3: CASSLYTSGTVGTQYF. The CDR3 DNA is TGTGCCAGCAGCTTGTACACTAGCGGGACGGTGGGGACCCAGTACTTC.

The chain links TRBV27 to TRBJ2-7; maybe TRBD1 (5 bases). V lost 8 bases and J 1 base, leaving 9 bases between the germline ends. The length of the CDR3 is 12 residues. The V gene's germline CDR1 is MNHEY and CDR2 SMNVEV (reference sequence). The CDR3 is CASASGSYEQYF. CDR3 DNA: TGTGCCAGCGCCTCAGGGTCCTACGAGCAGTACTTC.

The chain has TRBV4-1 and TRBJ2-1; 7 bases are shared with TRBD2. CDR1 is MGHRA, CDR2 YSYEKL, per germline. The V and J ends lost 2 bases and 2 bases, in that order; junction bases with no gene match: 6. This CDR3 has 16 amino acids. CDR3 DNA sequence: TGCGCCAGCAGCCAACATAGCAGCGGGACCTACAATGAGCAGTTCTTC. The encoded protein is CASSQHSSGTYNEQFF.

CDR3 nucleotides: TGTGCCAGCAGCTCTTTCCACGAGCAGTACTTC. Translating it yields CASSSFHEQYF. This rearrangement joins TRBV11-2 to TRBJ2-7; no clear D. The CDR3 contains 11 residues. Germline values: CDR1 SGHAT, CDR2 FQNNGV. Trimming left V 4 bases short and J 5 bases short, with 6 bases between.

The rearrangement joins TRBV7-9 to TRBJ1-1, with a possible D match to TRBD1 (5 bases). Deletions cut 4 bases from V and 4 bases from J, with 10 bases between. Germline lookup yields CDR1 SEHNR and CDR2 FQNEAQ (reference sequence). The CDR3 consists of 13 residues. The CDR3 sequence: CASSSGRGTEAFF. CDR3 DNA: TGTGCCAGCAGCTCGGGGCGGGGCACTGAAGCTTTCTTT.